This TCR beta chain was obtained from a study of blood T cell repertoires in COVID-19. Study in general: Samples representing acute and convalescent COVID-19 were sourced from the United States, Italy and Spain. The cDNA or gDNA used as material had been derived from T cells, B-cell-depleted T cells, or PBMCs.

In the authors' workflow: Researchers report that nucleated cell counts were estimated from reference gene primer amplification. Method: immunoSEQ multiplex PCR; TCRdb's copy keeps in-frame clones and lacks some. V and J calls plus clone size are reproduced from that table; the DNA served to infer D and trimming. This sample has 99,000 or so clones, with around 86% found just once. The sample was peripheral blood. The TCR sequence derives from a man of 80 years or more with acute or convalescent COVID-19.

The CDR3 is CASSADRGGDEQFF. Here the CDR3 DNA reads TGTGCCAGCAGTGCCGACAGGGGCGGCGATGAGCAGTTCTTC. The J gene is TRBJ2-1, the V gene TRBV2; 8 positions agree with TRBD1. This CDR3 region has 14 residues. Germline V gene sequence: CDR1 SNHLY, CDR2 FYNNEI. Unmatched junction bases numbered 7, after V lost 4 bases and J lost 8 bases.